Following are 5 T cell receptor beta chains from one sample sequenced in a study of T cell changes during pregnancy in multiple sclerosis. Libraries were prepared by immunoSEQ multiplex PCR; TCRdb keeps only in-frame clonotypes and omits some of them. The data hold about 40,000 clones, with over 75% observed a single time. The material was peripheral blood, obtained in the first trimester of pregnancy. The receptors stem from a female donor in good health, enrolled as a control in a pregnancy study.

This clone was seen only once. Other DNA sequences from this sample encode an identical CDR3 as well. The V gene is TRBV5-1, the J gene TRBJ2-7, with 7 nucleotides matching TRBD2. The germline CDR1 and CDR2 sequences are SGHRS and YFSETQ. Trimming cost V 1 base and J 4 bases; bases outside gene matches: 2. This CDR3 spans 13 amino acids. The CDR3 loop reads CASSLQGGYEQYF. In nucleotides, the CDR3 is TGCGCCAGCAGCTTGCAGGGAGGGTACGAGCAGTACTTC. Supplemented by reference TRBV5-1 and TRBJ2-7, the full variable domain reads KAGVTQTPRYLIKTRGQQVTLSCSPISGHRSVSWYQQTPGQGLQFLFEYFSETQRNKGNFPGRFSGRQFSNSRSEMNVSTLELGDSALYLCASSLQGGYEQYFGPGTRLTVT.

The chain joins TRBV27 to TRBJ1-5; D is uncertain. CDR1 is MNHEY and CDR2 is SMNVEV in the germline V gene (reference sequence). The CDR3 contains 15 residues. V gave up 0 bases and J gave up 0 bases, with 6 bases separating them. The CDR3 DNA follows: TGTGCCAGCAGTTTATCGGGCTATAGCAATCAGCCCCAGCATTTT. Translating it yields CASSLSGYSNQPQHF.

The count of this clone is one. This chain connects TRBV7-9 to TRBJ1-1; possibly TRBD1 for D (6 bases). Germline CDR1 SEHNR, CDR2 FQNEAQ (reference sequence). V lost 5 bases, J lost 5 bases, and 18 bases lay in between. The CDR3 is 15 residues long. CDR3 sequence reads: CASSPRQGRGTEAFF. In nucleotides, the CDR3 is TGTGCCAGCAGCCCCCGGCAGGGGCGGGGGACTGAAGCTTTCTTT.

This clone was recorded once. At one boundary the junction diverges from the germline segment, which might be a read error. V gene TRBV25-1 combines with J gene TRBJ1-2; a possible D gene is TRBD1 (5 bases). Per the germline V gene, CDR1 is MGHDK and CDR2 is SYGVNS. The CDR3 contains 11 residues. This CDR3 reads CASSVGGVNFF. CDR3 coding DNA: TGTGCCAGCAGTGTAGGAGGGGTCAACTTCTTC.

The table lists this clone with a count of one. The CDR3 spells CASSPRLAGVGDTQYF. CDR3 DNA: TGTGCCAGCAGCCCACGACTAGCGGGAGTTGGAGATACGCAGTATTTT. J is TRBJ2-3 and V is TRBV11-2; the match to TRBD2 covers 12 bases. V lost 5 bases to trimming and J lost 5 bases; unmatched junction nucleotides: 8. Germline V gene sequence: CDR1 SGHAT, CDR2 FQNNGV. This CDR3 has 16 residues. Looking up the rest from reference TRBV11-2 and TRBJ2-3 gives the full variable domain: EAGVAQSPRYKIIEKRQSVAFWCNPISGHATLYWYQQILGQGPKLLIQFQNNGVVDDSQLPKDRFSAERLKGVDSTLKIQPAKLEDSAVYLCASSPRLAGVGDTQYFGPGTRLTVL.